Shown below are 17 T cell receptor beta chains from a single sample sequenced in a study of ipilimumab plus nivolumab after autologous stem cell transplantation. Clones were read by immunoSEQ multiplex PCR, and TCRdb kept only the in-frame ones, dropping some. The table lists roughly 25,000 clones, just over 85% of them singletons. The sequencing used PBMCs, collected in a trial of ipilimumab plus nivolumab as post-transplant consolidation. Receptor source: a male donor with diffuse large B-cell lymphoma.

This clone appeared once. The chain uses TRBV4-1 and TRBJ2-3; D is ambiguous. The CDR3 runs 17 residues. V was pared by 0 bases and J by 3 bases, with 16 bases between. The germline V gene has CDR1 MGHRA and CDR2 YSYEKL. For the CDR3, the DNA is TGCGCCAGCAGCCAAGACCCCCCGGTCGACGGTACAGATACGCAGTATTTT. It encodes CASSQDPPVDGTDTQYF.

The V gene is TRBV7-3, the J gene TRBJ1-2; no clear D gene. Germline-derived CDR1 and CDR2 are SGHTA and FQGTGA. V was trimmed by 5 bases and J by 2 bases, leaving 9 bases between them. This CDR3 has 13 residues. The chain's CDR3 is CASSPDGNYGYTF. In DNA form, the CDR3 reads TGTGCCAGCAGCCCAGACGGGAACTATGGCTACACCTTC.

This chain links TRBV21-1 with TRBJ2-6; TRBD1, the table's D call, was not compared with the DNA. TRBV21-1 is recorded as a pseudogene. The CDR3 totals 18 residues. The CDR3: CASRRQGAVNSGANVLTF. The CDR3 DNA is TGTGCCAGCAGAAGACAGGGGGCGGTCAACTCTGGGGCCAACGTCCTGACTTTC.

The V gene is TRBV6-5, the J gene TRBJ1-5; D remains unclear. Looked up from germline, CDR1 is MNHEY and CDR2 is SVGAGI. The CDR3 contains 13 residues. Trimming shortened V by 6 bases and J by 4 bases, and 10 bases separated the two germline ends. CDR3 nucleotide sequence: TGTGCCAGCAGGCCTACCGAAAATCAGCCCCAGCATTTT. It is translated as CASRPTENQPQHF.

This clone was detected only once. V and J are TRBV7-8 and TRBJ2-3, with 7 bases matching TRBD2. J was trimmed by 4 bases and V by 2 bases; bases with no gene match: 15. In germline, CDR1 is SGHVS, CDR2 FQNEAQ. CDR3 length: 18 amino acids. As DNA, the CDR3 is TGTGCCAGCAGCTTATTGGGCGGGGGAGGTTTAGGATCAGATACGCAGTATTTT. Amino acid sequence: CASSLLGGGGLGSDTQYF.

The chain uses TRBV12-2 and TRBJ1-2; the D call in the table, TRBD1, was not verified against the DNA. TRBV12-2 is shown as a pseudogene. The CDR3 totals 16 residues. The CDR3 region is CASRLALRQSTYGYTF. The CDR3 nucleotides read TGTGCAAGTCGCTTAGCGCTCCGACAGAGCACCTATGGCTACACCTTC.

This clone was seen just once. At one boundary the junction diverges from the germline segment, which might be a read error. The chain has TRBV6-1 and TRBJ2-3; D unresolved. The CDR3 is 12 residues long. CDR1 and CDR2 from the germline V gene are MNHNS and SASEGT. The CDR3 bases are TGTGCCAGCAGTAAAGCGATAGATCCGCAGTATTTT. It is translated as CASSKAIDPQYF.

The chain is built from TRBV5-1 and TRBJ2-1; possibly TRBD1 or TRBD2 for D (5 bases each). The V gene's germline CDR1 is SGHRS and CDR2 YFSETQ. The germline V and J ends were trimmed by 3 bases and 6 bases, with 19 bases remaining between them. The CDR3 length is 16 residues. CDR3 DNA: TGCGCCAGCAGCTCGACTACAAGGGGTCCGCGCAATGAGCAGTTCTTC. Translating gives CASSSTTRGPRNEQFF. The variable domain in full, with the rest retrieved from reference TRBV5-1 and TRBJ2-1, is KAGVTQTPRYLIKTRGQQVTLSCSPISGHRSVSWYQQTPGQGLQFLFEYFSETQRNKGNFPGRFSGRQFSNSRSEMNVSTLELGDSALYLCASSSTTRGPRNEQFFGPGTRLTVL.

For this clone: Germline and junction disagree at one end, which may indicate a read error. The CDR3 reads CASTQGYF. The CDR3 region has the DNA TGCGCCAGCACCCAAGGGTACTTC. The rearrangement links TRBV4-3 to TRBJ2-4; D gene uncertain. The V gene's germline CDR1 is LGHNA and CDR2 YSLEER. The CDR3 extends over 8 amino acids.

This chain joins TRBV4-1 and TRBJ1-5, with 9 nucleotides matching TRBD1. The CDR3 length is 16 residues. Germline values: CDR1 MGHRA, CDR2 YSYEKL. J gave up 8 bases and V 1 base, and 9 bases lay outside the gene matches. The CDR3 DNA is TGCGCCAGCAGCCAAGCACCGGGACAGGGATGGGAGCCCCAGCATTTT. Its protein is CASSQAPGQGWEPQHF.

V gene TRBV7-2 combines with J gene TRBJ2-7, with a tentative D call TRBD2 (5 bases). CDR3 length equals 14 residues. Per germline, CDR1 SGHTA and CDR2 FQGNSA. V was pared by 1 base and J by 0 bases, with 7 bases between. CDR3 residues: CASSLGGDSYEQYF. The CDR3 DNA is TGTGCCAGCAGCTTAGGGGGAGACTCCTACGAGCAGTACTTC.

The V call is TRBV6-1, the J call TRBJ2-4; D possibly corresponds to TRBD1 (5 bases). The V and J ends lost 5 bases and 9 bases respectively, with 11 bases between them. The CDR3 length is 12 residues. The germline gives CDR1 MNHNS, CDR2 SASEGT. The CDR3 DNA is TGTGCCAGCAGTAGGGTTACAGGCATTCAGTACTTC. Its protein is CASSRVTGIQYF.

The genes are TRBV7-2 and TRBJ2-6; no clear D gene. Looked up from germline, CDR1 is SGHTA and CDR2 is FQGNSA. The CDR3 runs 16 residues. Trimming removed 5 bases from V and 2 bases from J, with 13 bases in between. The CDR3 reads CASSRQPTAGANVLTF. In DNA, the CDR3 is TGTGCCAGCAGCCGGCAGCCTACAGCTGGGGCCAACGTCCTGACTTTC.

The sample holds one count of this clone. The chain links TRBV11-1 to TRBJ2-3; 8 positions match TRBD1. J was trimmed by 4 bases and V by 8 bases; bases with no gene match: 14. Germline CDR1 SGHAT, CDR2 FQDESV (reference sequence). The CDR3 consists of 16 residues. CDR3 in amino acids: CASSLQAGGSSDTQYF. The CDR3 nucleotides are TGTGCCAGCTCCCTGCAAGCAGGGGGCAGCTCAGATACGCAGTATTTT.

Turning to this clone: At one end the junction does not follow the germline gene, possibly because of a read error. The chain uses TRBV20-1 and TRBJ2-7, with D possibly matching TRBD1 (6 bases). The germline gives CDR1 DFQATT, CDR2 SNEGSKA (reference sequence). The CDR3 is 11 amino acids. The CDR3 loop is CSASIRDNIIF. The CDR3, as DNA: TGCAGTGCTAGTATTCGGGACAACATCATCTTC.

The chain uses TRBV5-6 and TRBJ2-5, with TRBD2 as a possible D gene (6 bases). The closer fit of TRBJ2-7 to the DNA end suggests the J call may be wrong. The CDR3 runs to 16 residues. Germline-derived CDR1 and CDR2 are SGHDT and YYEEEE. The CDR3 here is CASSFTGTGIRYEQYF. CDR3 DNA: TGTGCCAGCAGCTTTACCGGGACTGGTATTCGGTACGAGCAGTACTTC.

The chain combines TRBV29-1 with TRBJ2-2; D is unresolved. CDR1 SQVTM and CDR2 ANQGSEA come from the germline V gene. V lost 7 bases, J lost 4 bases, and 10 bases lay in between. This CDR3 has 12 amino acids. Here the CDR3 reads CSAPHPTGELFF. For the CDR3, the DNA is TGCAGCGCCCCACACCCCACCGGGGAGCTGTTTTTT.